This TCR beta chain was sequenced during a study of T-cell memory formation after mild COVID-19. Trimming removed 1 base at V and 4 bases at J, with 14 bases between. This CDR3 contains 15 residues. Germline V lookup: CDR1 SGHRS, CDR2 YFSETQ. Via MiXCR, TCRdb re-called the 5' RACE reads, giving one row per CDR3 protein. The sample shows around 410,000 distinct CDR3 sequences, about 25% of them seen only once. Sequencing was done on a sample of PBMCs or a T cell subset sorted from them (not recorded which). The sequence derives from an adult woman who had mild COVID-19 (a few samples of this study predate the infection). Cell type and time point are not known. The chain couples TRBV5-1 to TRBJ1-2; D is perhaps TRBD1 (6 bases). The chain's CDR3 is CASSLTGALGYGYTF. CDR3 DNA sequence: TGCGCCAGCAGCTTGACGGGGGCGCTCGGCTATGGCTACACCTTC.